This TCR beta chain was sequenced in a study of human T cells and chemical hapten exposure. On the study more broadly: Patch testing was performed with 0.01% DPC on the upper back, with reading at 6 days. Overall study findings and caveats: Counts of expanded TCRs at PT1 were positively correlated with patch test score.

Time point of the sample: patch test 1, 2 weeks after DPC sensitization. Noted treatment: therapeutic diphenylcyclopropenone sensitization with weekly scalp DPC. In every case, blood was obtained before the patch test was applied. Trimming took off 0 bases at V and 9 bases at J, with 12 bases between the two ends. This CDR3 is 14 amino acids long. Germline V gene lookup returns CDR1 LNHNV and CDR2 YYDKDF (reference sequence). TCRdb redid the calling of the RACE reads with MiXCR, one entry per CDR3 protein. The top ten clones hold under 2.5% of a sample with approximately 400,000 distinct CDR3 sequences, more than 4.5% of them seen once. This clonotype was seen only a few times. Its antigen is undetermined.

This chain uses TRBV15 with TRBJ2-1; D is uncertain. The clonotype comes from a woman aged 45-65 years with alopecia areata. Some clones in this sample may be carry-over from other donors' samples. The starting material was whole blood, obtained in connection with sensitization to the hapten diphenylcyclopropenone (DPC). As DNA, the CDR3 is TGTGCCACCAGCAGAGACCTTAAGGAGAGTGAGCAGTTCTTC. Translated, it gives CATSRDLKESEQFF. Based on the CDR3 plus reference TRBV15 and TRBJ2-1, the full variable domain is DAMVIQNPRYQVTQFGKPVTLSCSQTLNHNVMYWYQQKSSQAPKLLFHYYDKDFNNEADTPDNFQSRRPNTSFCFLDIRSPGLGDTAMYLCATSRDLKESEQFFGPGTRLTVL.